Sequencing of this TCR beta chain was carried out in a study of cytomegalovirus exposure and HLA in healthy donors. Study details: Earlier results showed 120 million or so unique TCR beta sequences derived from approximately 180 million T cells.

The CDR3 has 17 residues. The V segment lost 5 bases and the J segment 2 bases; nucleotides outside the gene matches: 8. Germline V CDR1 and CDR2: SGHAT, FQNNGV. This clone appeared a few times. Antigen: not known. Each donor was healthy, and each was a bone marrow donor. 13 Jbeta primers and 60 Vbeta primers were used for the PCR. Under the authors' procedure: There were 80 million to 95 million unique TCR beta chains by a later count, and approximately 10 million of them were shared. The method was immunoSEQ multiplex PCR; TCRdb's version includes in-frame clones alone and lacks a portion of them. The V and J calls and clone size were taken over from that table, and D and trimming were inferred from the DNA. The data show about 120,000 clones, over 6.5% seen once. General study points: Later analysis indicated greater clonal expansion among HLA-associated TCR beta chains than among equally common other chains.

This TCR derives from a middle-aged woman in good health and CMV-seropositive. Sequenced input: PBMCs. The chain employs TRBV11-2 and TRBJ2-7; 14 positions agree with TRBD2. In DNA form, the CDR3 reads TGTGCCAGCAGCCTCGGACTAGCGGGGGGACCCCCCTACGAGCAGTACTTC. Protein: CASSLGLAGGPPYEQYF. Based on the CDR3 plus reference TRBV11-2 and TRBJ2-7, the full variable domain is EAGVAQSPRYKIIEKRQSVAFWCNPISGHATLYWYQQILGQGPKLLIQFQNNGVVDDSQLPKDRFSAERLKGVDSTLKIQPAKLEDSAVYLCASSLGLAGGPPYEQYFGPGTRLTVT.